The next 24 T cell receptor beta chains were all read from a single sample in a study of cytomegalovirus exposure and HLA in healthy donors. Clones were sequenced by immunoSEQ multiplex PCR, and TCRdb holds only the in-frame ones, with some missing. The repertoire includes 250,000 to 350,000 clones, just over 85% of them detected once, and approximately 0.84% sits in the top ten. The specimen was PBMCs. Every receptor here comes from a woman under 30 in good health and CMV-seronegative.

The chain combines TRBV5-6 with TRBJ2-7; D is uncertain. CDR1 and CDR2 (germline): SGHDT, YYEEEE. Trimming took off 0 bases at V and 9 bases at J, with 16 bases between the two ends. This CDR3 is 14 amino acids long. CDR3 DNA sequence: TGTGCCAGCAGCTTGGGCCTCACCCTACGTGGGCAGTACTTC. It is translated as CASSLGLTLRGQYF.

This clone was seen only once. The CDR3 bases are TGTGCCATCAGTGAGCAGGGACAGCCCCAGCATTTT. As protein: CAISEQGQPQHF. The chain links TRBV10-3 to TRBJ1-5; weak D call: TRBD1 (5 bases). V lost 2 bases to trimming and J lost 7 bases, with 6 bases between them. The CDR3 has 12 amino acids. Per the germline V gene, CDR1 is ENHRY and CDR2 is SYGVKD.

This chain uses TRBV5-1 with TRBJ1-3; 7 bases fit TRBD1. The length of the CDR3 is 16 residues. Germline lookup yields CDR1 SGHRS and CDR2 YFSETQ. V dropped 4 bases and J dropped 0; count of bases not matched to a gene: 7. The CDR3, as DNA: TGCGCCAGCAGCCCGGACAGGCAGTTCTCTGGAAACACCATATATTTT. It codes for CASSPDRQFSGNTIYF.

The V and J genes are TRBV28 and TRBJ2-7; unclear D gene. Germline assignment: CDR1 MDHEN and CDR2 SYDVKM. The CDR3 runs 12 residues. Trimming removed 3 bases at V and 6 bases at J, with 9 bases between. The CDR3 nucleotides are TGTGCCAGCAGTTTGACGTCTAGCGAGCAGTACTTC. Protein product: CASSLTSSEQYF.

The chain links TRBV6-5 to TRBJ1-5; TRBD1 matches at 9 bases. The V gene's germline CDR1 is MNHEY and CDR2 SVGAGI. Unmatched junction bases numbered 5, after V lost 6 bases and J lost 2 bases. The CDR3 is 15 residues long. The CDR3 DNA reads as TGTGCCAGCAGACCGGGACAGGGAGGCAATCAGCCCCAGCATTTT. Translation: CASRPGQGGNQPQHF.

The chain uses TRBV13 and TRBJ2-1; 8 bases map to TRBD1. Germline values: CDR1 PRHDT, CDR2 FYEKMQ (reference sequence). This CDR3 is built from 15 residues. J lost 5 bases, V lost 1 base, and 4 bases had no gene match. The CDR3 loop is CASSLEGTGDNEQFF. Here the CDR3 DNA reads TGTGCCAGCAGCTTAGAGGGGACAGGCGACAATGAGCAGTTCTTC. Filled out from reference TRBV13 and TRBJ2-1, the complete variable domain reads AAGVIQSPRHLIKEKRETATLKCYPIPRHDTVYWYQQGPGQDPQFLISFYEKMQSDKGSIPDRFSAQQFSDYHSELNMSSLELGDSALYFCASSLEGTGDNEQFFGPGTRLTVL.

This sequence joins TRBV7-3 and TRBJ2-2; a possible D gene is TRBD2 (5 bases). V was clipped by 5 bases and J by 0 bases, with 13 bases between them. CDR1 and CDR2 from the germline V gene are SGHTA and FQGTGA. The CDR3 is made up of 16 amino acids. The CDR3: CASSQIATPNTGELFF. For the CDR3, the DNA is TGTGCCAGCAGCCAGATAGCGACCCCGAACACCGGGGAGCTGTTTTTT.

The chain links TRBV18 to TRBJ2-2; 8 bases agree with TRBD1. V lost 6 bases, J lost 5 bases, and 8 bases stayed unmatched. This CDR3 has 15 residues. Germline CDR1 and CDR2: KGHSH and LQKENI. The CDR3 reads CASSLDRVKTGELFF. In DNA form, the CDR3 reads TGTGCCAGCTCGCTGGACAGGGTGAAGACCGGGGAGCTGTTTTTT. Supplemented by reference TRBV18 and TRBJ2-2, the full variable domain reads NAGVMQNPRHLVRRRGQEARLRCSPMKGHSHVYWYRQLPEEGLKFMVYLQKENIIDESGMPKERFSAEFPKEGPSILRIQQVVRGDSAAYFCASSLDRVKTGELFFGEGSRLTVL.

The genes are TRBV6-4 and TRBJ2-7, with TRBD2 identical over 7 bases. The CDR3 contains 17 residues. CDR1 and CDR2 from the germline V gene are MRHNA and SNTAGT. V lost 6 bases to trimming and J lost 3 bases; unmatched junction nucleotides: 17. CDR3 in amino acids: CASRSPMVGEGHYEQYF. In nucleotides, the CDR3 is TGTGCCAGCAGATCCCCCATGGTCGGGGAGGGCCACTACGAGCAGTACTTC.

This clone was counted a single time. The V gene is TRBV5-1, the J gene TRBJ2-7, with TRBD1 matching over 11 bases. CDR3 length: 16 residues. Unmatched junction bases numbered 7, after V lost 3 bases and J lost 2 bases. Germline CDR1 and CDR2: SGHRS and YFSETQ. The CDR3: CASSWGTGGSAYEQYF. CDR3 nucleotide sequence: TGCGCCAGCAGCTGGGGGACAGGGGGTAGCGCCTACGAGCAGTACTTC.

The V and J genes are TRBV6-5 and TRBJ2-1; TRBD2 aligns across 12 bases. The CDR3 has 15 residues. The V segment lost 2 bases and the J segment 10 bases; nucleotides outside the gene matches: 6. Germline V lookup: CDR1 MNHEY, CDR2 SVGAGI. The CDR3 is CASSYLAGGPREQFF. Here the CDR3 DNA reads TGTGCCAGCAGTTACCTAGCGGGAGGGCCGAGGGAGCAGTTCTTC.

The J gene is TRBJ2-1, the V gene TRBV6-1; D unclear. Germline CDR1 is MNHNS and CDR2 is SASEGT. The CDR3 length is 12 residues. V was clipped by 4 bases and J by 5 bases, with 6 bases between them. CDR3 nucleotide sequence: TGTGCCAGCAGTGCCATCAACAATGAGCAGTTCTTC. Protein sequence: CASSAINNEQFF.

CDR3 loop: CASSPRGSGRQDTQYF. Written as DNA, the CDR3 is TGTGCCAGCAGCCCTCGTGGTAGCGGGAGGCAGGATACGCAGTATTTT. The chain combines TRBV7-2 with TRBJ2-3, with 10 bases identical to TRBD2. Germline loops: CDR1 SGHTA, CDR2 FQGNSA. Unmatched junction bases numbered 11, after V lost 5 bases and J lost 6 bases. The CDR3 totals 16 residues.

This clone was found a few times. V and J are TRBV4-3 and TRBJ2-4, with D possibly TRBD1 on 5 matching bases. Trimming removed 8 bases at V and 13 bases at J, with 18 bases between. The CDR3 totals 12 residues. Germline V gene sequence: CDR1 LGHNA, CDR2 YSLEER. The CDR3 is CASGTVIGAQYF. CDR3 sequence (DNA): TGCGCCAGCGGTACGGTCATAGGGGCCCAGTACTTC.

The chain combines TRBV2 with TRBJ2-3; 9 bases map to TRBD1. Germline CDR1 SNHLY, CDR2 FYNNEI. Unmatched junction bases numbered 3, after V lost 4 bases and J lost 4 bases. There are 14 residues in the CDR3. The CDR3 DNA follows: TGTGCCAGCAGTGTGGACAGGGGTGCAGATACGCAGTATTTT. It codes for CASSVDRGADTQYF.

The genes are TRBV19 and TRBJ1-4; possibly TRBD1 for D (6 bases). The CDR3 runs to 15 residues. V shed 0 bases and J shed 3 bases, with 8 bases lying between them. The germline V gene encodes CDR1 LNHDA and CDR2 SQIVND (reference sequence). CDR3 sequence: CASSIERQANEKLFF. The CDR3 nucleotides are TGTGCCAGTAGTATAGAGCGACAGGCTAATGAAAAACTGTTTTTT.

This clone appeared once. The chain employs TRBV25-1 and TRBJ2-5, with 8 positions matching TRBD1. V gave up 6 bases and J gave up 5 bases; unmatched junction bases: 5. CDR3 length: 13 amino acids. Germline values: CDR1 MGHDK, CDR2 SYGVNS. The CDR3 sequence: CASRAGGAETQYF. CDR3 bases: TGTGCCAGCAGGGCAGGGGGCGCGGAGACCCAGTACTTC.

V is TRBV6-5 and J is TRBJ2-3; possible D gene TRBD1, 6 bases. This CDR3 region has 16 residues. Looked up from germline, CDR1 is MNHEY and CDR2 is SVGAGI. Deletions cut 0 bases from V and 1 base from J, with 11 bases between. In DNA form, the CDR3 reads TGTGCCAGCAGTTACTCGAACAGGGTAGGCACAGATACGCAGTATTTT. Translation: CASSYSNRVGTDTQYF.

The chain recombines TRBV18 with TRBJ1-1; no reliable D call. This CDR3 has 15 residues. In germline, CDR1 is KGHSH, CDR2 LQKENI. The V end lost 1 base, the J end lost 1 base, and 10 bases lay between the germline ends. CDR3 protein: CASSPLKPGNTEAFF. The CDR3 nucleotides are TGTGCCAGCTCACCACTAAAACCAGGGAACACTGAAGCTTTCTTT.

This sequence joins TRBV28 and TRBJ2-1, with 10 bases lining up with TRBD2. The germline V gene encodes CDR1 MDHEN and CDR2 SYDVKM. The CDR3 length is 17 residues. V was clipped by 6 bases and J by 7 bases; unmatched bases: 15. CDR3 in amino acids: CASSRPTSGPTRNEQFF. In nucleotides, the CDR3 is TGTGCCAGCAGCCGCCCGACTAGCGGGCCAACGCGGAATGAGCAGTTCTTC.

The J gene is TRBJ2-3, the V gene TRBV6-6, with 10 nucleotides matching TRBD2. Germline trimming cut 7 bases from V and 3 bases from J; bases unmatched to any gene: 10. Germline CDR1 reads MNHNY; CDR2 reads SVGAGI (reference sequence). This CDR3 comprises 16 residues. CDR3 region: CASTKQASGGTDTQYF. The CDR3 DNA is TGTGCCAGCACCAAACAGGCTAGCGGGGGAACAGATACGCAGTATTTT.

The V and J genes are TRBV2 and TRBJ1-2; 9 positions agree with TRBD1. This CDR3 contains 18 residues. V was clipped by 0 bases and J by 6 bases; unmatched bases: 14. Germline V gene sequence: CDR1 SNHLY, CDR2 FYNNEI. CDR3 region: CASSEAHFLRRDRDGYTF. CDR3 DNA sequence: TGTGCCAGCAGTGAAGCGCACTTTCTCAGGCGGGACAGGGATGGCTACACCTTC.

The chain uses TRBV5-8 and TRBJ2-1; 9 bases match TRBD2. The CDR3 sequence is 15 residues long. Germline trimming cut 5 bases from V and 4 bases from J; bases unmatched to any gene: 7. Germline values: CDR1 SGHTS, CDR2 YDEGEE. DNA for the CDR3: TGTGCCAGCAGTACCGGGACTAGCTCGTACAATGAGCAGTTCTTC. Protein: CASSTGTSSYNEQFF.

The chain recombines TRBV4-1 with TRBJ2-7, with D maybe TRBD2 (6 bases). In germline, CDR1 is MGHRA, CDR2 YSYEKL. The V end was cut by 0 bases, the J end by 2 bases, with 14 bases between. CDR3 length: 16 amino acids. The CDR3 spells CASSQEPEGTAYEQYF. DNA for the CDR3: TGCGCCAGCAGCCAAGAGCCGGAGGGGACCGCCTACGAGCAGTACTTC.